Listed below are T cell receptor beta chains from one sample, sequenced in a study of T cell repertoires in cytomegalovirus infection. TCRdb analysed the reads with MiXCR anew, one entry per CDR3 protein. The sample shows 480,000 or so distinct CDR3 sequences, 11% of them seen only once. The sequencing sample was made of PBMCs. Every receptor here comes from a human donor in good health (CMV status not recorded). Some clones in this sample may be carry-over from other donors' samples. CDR3s include the opening cysteine and the closing phenylalanine or tryptophan.

J	V	CDR3
TRBJ2-7	TRBV18	CASSPPGGGEQYF
TRBJ2-7	TRBV12-3/TRBV12-4	CASSIAGTSSYYEQYF
TRBJ2-7	TRBV27	CASSLRGNYEQYF
TRBJ2-7	TRBV10-3	CAISSGASASYEQYF
TRBJ2-3	TRBV6-6	CASSAVPAGSTDTQYF
TRBJ2-1	TRBV7-3	CASSILAGAYNEQFF
TRBJ2-7	TRBV29-1	CSAGGGDEQYF
TRBJ2-7	TRBV7-9	CASAGGDPYEQYF
TRBJ2-1	TRBV7-3	CASSLWGGSEQFF
TRBJ1-1	TRBV6-6	CASSYSNSPLGTEAFF
TRBJ1-2	TRBV20-1	CSASPLRDGGYTF
TRBJ2-3	TRBV14	CASSRLPGQATDTQYF
TRBJ1-2	TRBV12-3/TRBV12-4	CTSSLTGGRGYTF
TRBJ2-1	TRBV7-2	CASSSPGRRNEQFF
TRBJ1-4	TRBV7-2	CASGKTGASEKLFF
TRBJ2-5	TRBV2	CASSSQGPAETQYF
TRBJ2-5	TRBV3-1	CASSLGRTGWRETQYF
TRBJ1-2	TRBV9	CASSALGQGTPNYGYTF
TRBJ2-2	TRBV5-4	CASSLVAGQSGGELFF
TRBJ2-2	TRBV10-3	CAISGNRVSTGELFF
TRBJ1-2	TRBV7-2	CASSLSGYGYTF
TRBJ2-3	TRBV6-5	CASSYPGTDTQYF
TRBJ1-2	TRBV25-1	CASSAWDRNYGYTF
TRBJ1-1	TRBV19	CASSIKVERAEAFF
TRBJ1-1	TRBV12-3/TRBV12-4	CASRRIFGDTEAFF
TRBJ2-3	TRBV7-6	CASSLGGAKDTQYF